This T cell receptor (beta chain) is drawn from a study of regulatory T cells in long-lasting Graves disease. This clonotype has more than one count but fewer than ten. Its antigen is undetermined. Arm-PCR of CDR3 regions with iRepertoire HTBI primers generated TCR beta libraries. TCRdb reprocessed the multiplex PCR reads via MiXCR and lists one record per CDR3 protein. The sample carries 250,000 to 300,000 distinct CDR3 sequences, 18% recorded once. General study results and limits: Persistent Graves' patients had lower TCR diversity than newly diagnosed ones.

Time point: newly diagnosed GD, antithyroid drugs for less than 3 months. The authors made the TCR library using RNA they extracted from PBMCs. A volume of around 8.7 milliliters of peripheral blood was collected in EDTA tubes. The same data also contributed to another study, on T cells in Graves' hyperthyroidism and ophthalmopathy. According to that study: Calling Graves' hyperthyroidism stable meant ophthalmopathy did not progress within 18 months. Onset of ophthalmopathy came a median 6.5 months after the model predicted it.

This sequence originates from a woman aged 25 to 45 with Graves disease. The source material was peripheral blood mononuclear cells (PBMCs), sampled at new diagnosis, from a patient treated with antithyroid drugs.

The CDR3 coding sequence is TGTGCCAGCAGTTCGACCGGGACAATCGATGAGCAGTTCTTC. It encodes CASSSTGTIDEQFF. The genes are TRBV2 and TRBJ2-1; D may be TRBD1 (6 bases). Trimming shortened V by 5 bases and J by 8 bases, and 16 bases separated the two germline ends. The CDR3 has 14 residues. Looked up from germline, CDR1 is SNHLY and CDR2 is FYNNEI.